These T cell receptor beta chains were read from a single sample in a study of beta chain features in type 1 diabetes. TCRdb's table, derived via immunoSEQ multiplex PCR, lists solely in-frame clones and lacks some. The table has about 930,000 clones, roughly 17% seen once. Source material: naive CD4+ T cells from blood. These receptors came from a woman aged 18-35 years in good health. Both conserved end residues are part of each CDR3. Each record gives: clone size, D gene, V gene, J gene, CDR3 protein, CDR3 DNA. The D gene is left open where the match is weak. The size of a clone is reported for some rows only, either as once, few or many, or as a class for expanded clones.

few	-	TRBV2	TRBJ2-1	CASRLGADNYNEQFF	TGTGCCAGCAGGTTAGGGGCGGATAACTACAATGAGCAGTTCTTC
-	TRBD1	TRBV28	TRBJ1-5	CASSLSSGQAYNQPQHF	TGTGCCAGCAGTTTATCGTCGGGACAGGCTTACAATCAGCCCCAGCATTTT
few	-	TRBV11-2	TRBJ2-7	CASGLGLRYEQYF	TGTGCCAGCGGTCTGGGCCTTCGGTACGAGCAGTACTTC
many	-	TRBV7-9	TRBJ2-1	CASSRDYNEQFF	TGTGCCAGCAGCCGGGACTACAATGAGCAGTTCTTC
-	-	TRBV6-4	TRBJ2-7	CASSDCVGQGYHEQYF	TGTGCCAGCAGTGACTGCGTAGGGCAAGGGTACCACGAGCAGTACTTC
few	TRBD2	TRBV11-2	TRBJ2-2	CASSSYRLAELNTGELFF	TGTGCCAGCAGCTCGTATCGGCTAGCGGAGCTGAACACCGGGGAGCTGTTTTTT
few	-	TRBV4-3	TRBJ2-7	CASSQALAFSSYEQYF	TGCGCCAGCAGCCAAGCCCTAGCGTTTAGCTCCTACGAGCAGTACTTC
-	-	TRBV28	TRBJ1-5	CASSPLNQPQHF	TGTGCCAGCAGTCCCTTAAATCAGCCCCAGCATTTT
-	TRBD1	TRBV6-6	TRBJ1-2	CASSYRTGDAGYTF	TGTGCCAGCAGTTACAGGACAGGGGACGCTGGCTACACCTTC
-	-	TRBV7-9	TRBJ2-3	CASSLERETQYF	TGTGCCAGCAGCTTAGAAAGGGAGACGCAGTATTTT
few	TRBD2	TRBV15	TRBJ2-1	CATSRDPAGGNSEQFF	TGTGCCACCAGCAGAGATCCAGCGGGGGGTAATTCGGAGCAGTTCTTC
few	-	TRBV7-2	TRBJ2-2	CASSPNGITGELFF	TGTGCCAGCAGCCCGAATGGGATCACCGGGGAGCTGTTTTTT
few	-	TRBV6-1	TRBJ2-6	CASRQSSGANVLTF	TGTGCCAGCCGTCAGAGCTCTGGGGCCAACGTCCTGACTTTC
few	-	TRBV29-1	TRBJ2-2	CSVERDTIGELFF	TGCAGCGTTGAGAGGGACACCATCGGGGAGCTGTTTTTT
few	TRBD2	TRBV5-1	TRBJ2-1	CASSLAVASGTPRPQFF	TGCGCCAGCAGCTTGGCCGTGGCTAGCGGGACCCCCCGTCCGCAGTTCTTC
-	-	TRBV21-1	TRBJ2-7	CASSGRSSGGFSYEQYF	TGTGCCAGCAGCGGCCGTTCTTCAGGGGGCTTCTCCTACGAGCAGTACTTC
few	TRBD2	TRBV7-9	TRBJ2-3	CASSLLAGYTDTQYF	TGTGCCAGCAGCTTACTAGCGGGTTACACAGATACGCAGTATTTT
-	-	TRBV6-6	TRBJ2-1	CASSLKGRDEQFF	TGTGCCAGCAGTTTGAAGGGTCGCGATGAGCAGTTCTTC
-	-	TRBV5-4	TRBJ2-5	CASSSWTRQETQYF	TGTGCCAGCAGCTCGTGGACGAGACAAGAGACCCAGTACTTC
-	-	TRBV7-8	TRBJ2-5	CASSPAPETQYF	TGTGCCAGCAGCCCTGCCCCAGAGACCCAGTACTTC
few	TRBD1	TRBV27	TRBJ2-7	CASSFSGQGYEQYF	TGTGCCAGCAGTTTCTCGGGACAGGGCTACGAGCAGTACTTC
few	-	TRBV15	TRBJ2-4	CATSRDPSGLAKNIQYF	TGTGCCACCAGCAGAGATCCCAGCGGGTTAGCCAAAAACATTCAGTACTTC
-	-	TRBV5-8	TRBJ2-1	CASRLRGSSYNEQFF	TGTGCCAGCAGGTTAAGGGGGAGCTCCTACAATGAGCAGTTCTTC
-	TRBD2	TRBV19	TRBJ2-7	CASSIAAVTSGIYEQYF	TGTGCCAGTAGTATAGCTGCGGTAACTAGCGGGATTTACGAGCAGTACTTC
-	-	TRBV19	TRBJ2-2	CASSLTHHNTGELFF	TGTGCCAGTAGTCTCACCCACCACAACACCGGGGAGCTGTTTTTT
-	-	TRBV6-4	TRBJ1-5	CASSGGVNQPQHF	TGTGCCAGCAGTGGGGGCGTCAATCAGCCCCAGCATTTT
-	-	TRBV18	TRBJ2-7	CASSPGPTLAYREQYF	TGTGCCAGCTCACCAGGGCCGACCCTTGCGTATAGGGAGCAGTACTTC
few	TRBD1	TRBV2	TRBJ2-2	CASSEQGVTVTGELFF	TGTGCCAGCAGTGAACAGGGGGTAACGGTTACCGGGGAGCTGTTTTTT
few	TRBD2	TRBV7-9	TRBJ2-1	CASSAGTSGNDNEQFF	TGTGCCAGCAGCGCCGGGACTAGCGGGAATGACAATGAGCAGTTCTTC
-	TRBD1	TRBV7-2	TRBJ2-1	CASSLAPPGQGLSEQFF	TGTGCCAGCAGCTTAGCGCCGCCGGGACAGGGTTTGAGTGAGCAGTTCTTC
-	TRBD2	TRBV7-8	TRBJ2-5	CASSPWGGQETQYF	TGTGCCAGCAGCCCGTGGGGGGGCCAAGAGACCCAGTACTTC
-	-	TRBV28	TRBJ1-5	CASSSGAAGRVSNQPQHF	TGTGCCAGCAGTTCGGGGGCGGCAGGGAGGGTTAGCAATCAGCCCCAGCATTTT
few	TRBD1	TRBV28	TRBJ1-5	CASSLAGGSNQPQHF	TGTGCCAGCAGTTTGGCAGGGGGAAGCAATCAGCCCCAGCATTTT
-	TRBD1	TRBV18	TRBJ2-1	CASSLTLQMTGRDEQFF	TGTGCCAGCTCACTAACACTTCAGATGACAGGGCGGGATGAGCAGTTCTTC
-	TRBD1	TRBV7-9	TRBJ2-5	CASSLGVDRGGETQYF	TGTGCCAGCAGCTTAGGGGTCGACAGGGGAGGAGAGACCCAGTACTTC
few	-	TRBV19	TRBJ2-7	CASSIATGHYEQYF	TGTGCCAGTAGTATAGCAACAGGACACTACGAGCAGTACTTC
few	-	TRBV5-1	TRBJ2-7	CASSPSPGATSYEQYF	TGCGCCAGCAGCCCATCCCCAGGGGCCACCTCCTACGAGCAGTACTTC
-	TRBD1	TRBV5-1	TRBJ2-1	CASSLKGTANYEQFF	TGCGCCAGCAGCTTGAAGGGGACAGCTAACTATGAGCAGTTCTTC
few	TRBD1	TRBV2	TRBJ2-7	CASNEQGVFSYEQYF	TGTGCCAGCAACGAACAGGGGGTATTCTCCTACGAGCAGTACTTC
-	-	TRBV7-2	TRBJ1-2	CASSSRWVGYGYTF	TGTGCCAGCAGCTCAAGATGGGTCGGCTATGGCTACACCTTC
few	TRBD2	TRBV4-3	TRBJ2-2	CASSQVLAGVGKLFF	TGCGCCAGCAGCCAAGTACTAGCGGGAGTAGGGAAGCTGTTTTTT